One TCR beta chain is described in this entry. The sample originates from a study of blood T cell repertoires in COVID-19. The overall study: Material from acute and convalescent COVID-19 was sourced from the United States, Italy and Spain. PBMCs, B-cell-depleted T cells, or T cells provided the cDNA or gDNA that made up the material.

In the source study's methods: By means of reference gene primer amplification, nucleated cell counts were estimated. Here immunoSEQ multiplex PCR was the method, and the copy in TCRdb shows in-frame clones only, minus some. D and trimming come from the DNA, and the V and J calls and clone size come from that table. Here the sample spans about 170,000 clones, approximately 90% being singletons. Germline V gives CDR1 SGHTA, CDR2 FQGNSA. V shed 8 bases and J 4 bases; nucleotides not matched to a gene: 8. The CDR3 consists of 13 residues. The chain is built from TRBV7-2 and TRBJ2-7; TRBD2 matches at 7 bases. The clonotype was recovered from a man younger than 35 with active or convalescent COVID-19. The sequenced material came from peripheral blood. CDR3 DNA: TGTGCCAGCGCAAGGAGGCGGGGGTACGAGCAGTACGTC. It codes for CASARRRGYEQYV.